A selection of T cell receptor beta chains follows, all from one sample in a study of blood T cell repertoires in COVID-19. Only in-frame clones appear in the TCRdb table, and some are missing; sequencing was by immunoSEQ multiplex PCR. The sample lists approximately 120,000 clones, around 85% occurring once. Sequenced sample: peripheral blood. The receptors derive from a woman older than 75 with COVID-19, enrolled during active disease. Each CDR3 is given with its conserved first and last residue. A D gene is named only where the DNA matches it firmly. Expanded clones get a size class; other rows say once, few or many, or leave the size out.

>TRBJ2-1|14|TRBV5-1|NA|NA
TGCGCCAGCCAACGGGACTCTTCCTACAATGAGCAGTTCTTC
CASQRDSSYNEQFF
>TRBJ2-1|15|TRBV7-6|NA|TRBD1
TGTGCCAGCAGCCGGAACCCGGGACAGGGGAATGAGCAGTTCTTC
CASSRNPGQGNEQFF
>TRBJ2-2|16|TRBV23-1|NA|TRBD1
TGCGCCAGCAGTCAGCCCGGGACAGGGAACACCGGGGAGCTGTTTTTT
CASSQPGTGNTGELFF
>TRBJ1-3|13|TRBV24-1|NA|TRBD1
TGTGCCTGCAGGGGGTCCTCTGGAAACACCATATATTTT
CACRGSSGNTIYF
>TRBJ1-1|13|TRBV18|NA|TRBD1
TGTGCCAGCAGACAGGGTCTGGACACTGAAGCTTTCTTT
CASRQGLDTEAFF
>TRBJ1-1|16|TRBV4-2|NA|TRBD1
TGTGCCAGCAGCCAAGATCGTCAGGGGGCGCGGACTGAAGCTTTCTTT
CASSQDRQGARTEAFF
>TRBJ1-2|15|TRBV6-6|NA|TRBD1
TGTGCCAGCAGTGCAACAGCCGGGACAGTCTATGGCTACACCTTC
CASSATAGTVYGYTF
>TRBJ1-2|14|TRBV5-4|NA|NA
TGTGCCAGCAGCCCCCGGAGAAGCAACTATGGCTACACCTTC
CASSPRRSNYGYTF
>TRBJ2-1|16|TRBV4-2|NA|TRBD2
TGTGCCAGCAGCCAGGACCTAGCGGGAGGCATCAATGAGCAGTTCTTC
CASSQDLAGGINEQFF
>TRBJ2-5|14|TRBV5-1|NA|NA
TGCGCCAGCAGCTTGGGCGGGGTCCAAGAGACCCAGTACTTC
CASSLGGVQETQYF
>TRBJ2-7|14|TRBV3-1/TRBV3-2|NA|NA
TGTGCCAGCAGCCAAGCGTCAGGGGTGGGGGAGCAGTACTTC
CASSQASGVGEQYF
>TRBJ1-6|13|TRBV12-3/TRBV12-4|NA|TRBD1
TGTGCCAGCCAGACAGGGGCTAATTCACCCCTCCACTTT
CASQTGANSPLHF
>TRBJ2-1|15|TRBV24-1|NA|NA
TGTGCCACCAGTGATGGCGGGTGGAAAAATAATGAGCAGTTCTTC
CATSDGGWKNNEQFF
>TRBJ2-7|15|TRBV6-2/TRBV6-3|NA|TRBD2
TGTGCCAGCAACCCCGGGGGGTCTCCACTCTACGAGCAGTACTTC
CASNPGGSPLYEQYF
>TRBJ1-4|15|TRBV19|NA|TRBD1
TGTGCCAGTAGTACTACAGGGGTCCCCGGGGAAAAACTGTTTTTT
CASSTTGVPGEKLFF
>TRBJ1-2|14|TRBV5-4|once|NA
TGTGCCAGCAGCCTGCGCGGGGGTTACTATGGCTACACCTTC
CASSLRGGYYGYTF
>TRBJ2-7|13|TRBV28|NA|TRBD1
TGTGCCAGCAGGCGACAGGGGTCCTACGAGCAGTACTTC
CASRRQGSYEQYF
>TRBJ2-1|15|TRBV27|NA|TRBD2
TGTGCCAGCAGTACTAGCGGGAGAACGTACAATGAGCAGTTCTTC
CASSTSGRTYNEQFF
>TRBJ2-5|14|TRBV9|NA|TRBD1
TGTGCCAGCAGCGCTACAGGGGGCCGGGAGACCCAGTACTTC
CASSATGGRETQYF
>TRBJ1-2|15|TRBV7-9|NA|TRBD1
TGTGCCAGCAGCTCTTATTCCGACAGGGGGCAAGGCTACACCTTC
CASSSYSDRGQGYTF
>TRBJ2-5|13|TRBV2|NA|NA
TGTGCCAGCAGCGCGGACTGGCAAGAGACCCAGTACTTC
CASSADWQETQYF
>TRBJ2-1|18|TRBV6-6|NA|TRBD2
TGTGCCAGCAGTCCCGGACACGGGCGGGAGGGCCGAGGCAGGGAGCAGTTCTTC
CASSPGHGREGRGREQFF
>TRBJ1-3|15|TRBV5-1|NA|NA
TGCGCCAGCAGCTTGGGCCAGGTTGCTGGGAACACCATATATTTT
CASSLGQVAGNTIYF
>TRBJ2-5|15|TRBV4-2|once|TRBD1
TGTGCCAGCAGCCAGGCCTGGGACAGTTTAGAGACCCAGTACTTC
CASSQAWDSLETQYF
>TRBJ2-7|13|TRBV5-5|NA|TRBD2
TGTGCCAGCAGCCGGAGCGGGAGTGGCGAGCAGTACTTC
CASSRSGSGEQYF
>TRBJ2-3|14|TRBV6-6|few|NA
TGTGCCAGCAGTTACTCTGAGTACAGTTATACGCAGTATTTT
CASSYSEYSYTQYF
>TRBJ2-1|14|TRBV24-1|NA|NA
TGTGCCACCAGTGATTTCATAGGGGACAATGAGCAGTTCTTC
CATSDFIGDNEQFF
>TRBJ2-7|15|TRBV7-2|NA|NA
TGTGCCAGCAGCCCCGGCTCAGGGGGGACTGGGGAGCAGTACTTC
CASSPGSGGTGEQYF
>TRBJ2-2|16|TRBV5-1|NA|TRBD1
TGCGCCAGCAGCTTGGCGGGACAGGGAAACACCGGGGAGCTGTTTTTT
CASSLAGQGNTGELFF
>TRBJ2-5|14|TRBV9|NA|NA
TGTGCCAGCAGCGCGGGACTCCTGGAGGAGACCCAGTACTTC
CASSAGLLEETQYF
>TRBJ2-7|13|TRBV5-1|NA|NA
TGCGCCAGCAGTCGGGACTTAGCCTACGAGCAGTACTTC
CASSRDLAYEQYF
>TRBJ1-4|14|TRBV14|NA|NA
TGTGCCAGCAGCCAAGACATAAGGGGGGAAAAACTGTTTTTT
CASSQDIRGEKLFF
>TRBJ1-1|13|TRBV10-3|NA|NA
TGTGCCACCGCGAGGGGGGAGGGTAATGTAGCTTTCTTT
CATARGEGNVAFF
>TRBJ2-7|13|TRBV14|once|NA
TGTGCCAGCAGGCAACAAGGGGGCTACGAGCAGTACTTC
CASRQQGGYEQYF
>TRBJ2-3|15|TRBV5-5|NA|NA
TGTGCCAGCAGCTTGCTGCGGGTGAGCACAGATACGCAGTATTTT
CASSLLRVSTDTQYF
>TRBJ1-2|16|TRBV7-9|NA|TRBD1
TGTGCCAGCAGCGATGGGACGGACAGGTGGGACTATGGCTACACCTTC
CASSDGTDRWDYGYTF
>TRBJ2-7|12|TRBV6-2/TRBV6-3|NA|NA
TGTGCCAGCAGTCAAACTAGCTACGAGCAGTACTTC
CASSQTSYEQYF
>TRBJ2-1|14|TRBV7-3|NA|TRBD2
TGTGCCAGCAGCTTCACTAGCGGGAGTTATGAGCAGTTCTTC
CASSFTSGSYEQFF
>TRBJ2-5|16|TRBV19|NA|NA
TGTGCCAGTAGCAGCATCCGGGGGGCGCGGATAGAGACCCAGTACTTC
CASSSIRGARIETQYF
>TRBJ2-5|14|TRBV7-9|NA|NA
TGTGCCAGCAGCTTAGTTTCGGGGCAAGAGACCCAGTACTTC
CASSLVSGQETQYF
>TRBJ2-5|18|TRBV7-8|NA|TRBD2
TGTGCCAGCAGCTCCGGCGGAAGCGGGATGTCGCCTTGGGAGACCCAGTACTTC
CASSSGGSGMSPWETQYF
>TRBJ1-5|16|TRBV6-1|once|TRBD1
TGTGCCAGCAGTGTGTCGGGACAGGGGGGCAATCAGCCCCAGCATTTT
CASSVSGQGGNQPQHF